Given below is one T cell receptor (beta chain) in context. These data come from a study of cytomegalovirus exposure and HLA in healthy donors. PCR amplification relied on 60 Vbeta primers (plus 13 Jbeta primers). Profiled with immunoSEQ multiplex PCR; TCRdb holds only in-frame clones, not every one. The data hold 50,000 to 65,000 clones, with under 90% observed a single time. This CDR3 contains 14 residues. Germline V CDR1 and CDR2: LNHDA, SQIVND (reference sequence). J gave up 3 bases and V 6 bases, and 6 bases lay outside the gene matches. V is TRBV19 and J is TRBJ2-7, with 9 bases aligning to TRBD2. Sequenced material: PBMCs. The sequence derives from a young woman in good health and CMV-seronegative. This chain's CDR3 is CASSSGTSFYEQYF. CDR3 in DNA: TGTGCCAGTAGCTCCGGGACTAGCTTCTACGAGCAGTACTTC.